Presented here are 31 T cell receptor beta chains from one specimen sequenced in a study of spatial heterogeneity in lung cancer. TCRdb reprocessed the 5' RACE reads via MiXCR and lists one record per CDR3 protein. The sample includes about 120,000 distinct CDR3 sequences, more than 9% of them seen just once. Time point in this sample: blood at routine non-recurrence follow-up after resection. Tumor, nontumor lung or frozen PBMC supplied whole RNA that was sequenced unsorted. The sample here was PBMCs, taken at follow-up. The receptors originated from a male donor with early-stage non-small cell lung cancer.

At least ten counts were recorded for this clonotype. The CDR3 region is CASGLGAGYNEKLFF. The CDR3 coding sequence is TGTGCTAGTGGTTTGGGTGCAGGTTATAATGAAAAACTGTTTTTT. The chain is built from TRBV12-5 and TRBJ1-4; D is ambiguous. This CDR3 region has 15 residues. Trimming took 1 base from V and 4 from J, leaving 10 bases between them. Germline values: CDR1 LGHNT, CDR2 FRNRAP.

This clonotype was recorded many times. This chain connects TRBV2 to TRBJ1-2, with 8 bases lining up with TRBD1. Germline V gene lookup returns CDR1 SNHLY and CDR2 FYNNEI. Trimming removed 4 bases from V and 2 bases from J; junction bases left unmatched: 3. This CDR3 region has 14 residues. CDR3 DNA: TGTGCCAGCAGTGGCGCAGGGGGCAACTATGGCTACACCTTC. Protein product: CASSGAGGNYGYTF.

The genes are TRBV7-2 and TRBJ2-1, with D possibly TRBD1 on 6 matching bases. The germline V and J ends were trimmed by 1 base and 4 bases, with 17 bases remaining between them. Per germline, CDR1 SGHTA and CDR2 FQGNSA. There are 17 residues in the CDR3. The DNA for the CDR3 is TGTGCCAGCAGCTTAGTACAGGGACACCCTGATTACAATGAGCAGTTCTTC. This gives the protein CASSLVQGHPDYNEQFF.

Many counts were recorded for this clonotype. V is TRBV11-2 and J is TRBJ2-2, with 9 nucleotides matching TRBD2. Per the germline V gene, CDR1 is SGHAT and CDR2 is FQNNGV. This CDR3 region has 17 residues. V dropped 5 bases and J dropped 2; count of bases not matched to a gene: 9. The CDR3 reads CASSQTSGRYNTGELFF. In nucleotides, the CDR3 is TGTGCCAGCAGCCAAACTAGCGGGCGTTATAACACCGGGGAGCTGTTTTTT.

The chain joins TRBV5-5 to TRBJ1-6, with 7 bases matching TRBD1. Germline trimming cut 4 bases from V and 7 bases from J; bases unmatched to any gene: 11. This CDR3 is built from 16 residues. From germline, CDR1 is SGHKS and CDR2 YYEKEE (reference sequence). This CDR3 reads CASSAADRAFNSPLHF. The CDR3 nucleotides read TGTGCCAGCAGCGCCGCCGACAGGGCCTTCAATTCACCCCTCCACTTT.

The chain employs TRBV30 and TRBJ2-5, with a tentative D call TRBD1 (5 bases). The CDR3 is 14 residues long. V lost 3 bases, J lost 1 base, and 12 bases lay in between. The V gene's germline CDR1 is GTSNPN and CDR2 SVGIG (reference sequence). The CDR3 protein is CAWSSRQTQETQYF. CDR3 bases: TGTGCCTGGAGCTCTAGACAGACCCAAGAGACCCAGTACTTC.

This clonotype was found many times. The rearrangement links TRBV29-1 to TRBJ2-3; TRBD2 is a possible D gene (5 bases). Germline V lookup: CDR1 SQVTM, CDR2 ANQGSEA. The CDR3 spans 14 residues. Trimming took 2 bases from V and 4 from J, leaving 13 bases between them. For the CDR3, the DNA is TGCAGCGTTGAATGGGAGTATTGGGCAGATACGCAGTATTTT. It yields the protein CSVEWEYWADTQYF.

This clonotype was detected a few times. J is TRBJ2-1 and V is TRBV10-3, with 10 bases identical to TRBD1. The CDR3 runs to 15 residues. The ends lost 0 bases at V and 4 bases at J; junction bases unmatched: 0. CDR1 ENHRY and CDR2 SYGVKD come from the germline V gene. Written as DNA, the CDR3 is TGTGCCATCAGTGAGTCGGGACAGGGGTACAATGAGCAGTTCTTC. Translation gives CAISESGQGYNEQFF.

The chain uses TRBV5-1 and TRBJ2-3, with 9 bases identical to TRBD2. Germline CDR1 reads SGHRS; CDR2 reads YFSETQ. Germline trimming cut 4 bases from V and 4 bases from J; bases unmatched to any gene: 4. This CDR3 is built from 14 residues. The CDR3 here is CASSTGLAADTQYF. The CDR3 coding sequence is TGCGCCAGCAGCACGGGACTAGCTGCAGATACGCAGTATTTT.

This clonotype occurred a few times. V and J are TRBV27 and TRBJ2-3, with 12 bases lining up with TRBD2. The germline gives CDR1 MNHEY, CDR2 SMNVEV (reference sequence). The trim removed 5 bases at V and 8 bases at J, leaving 11 bases unmatched. The CDR3 totals 16 residues. CDR3 amino acids: CASSPLAGGLPSTQYF. The CDR3 nucleotides are TGTGCCAGCAGTCCTCTAGCGGGGGGGCTTCCGAGTACGCAGTATTTT.

This clonotype was recorded many times. The chain uses TRBV29-1 and TRBJ2-1; 8 bases are a match to TRBD2. J lost 4 bases, V lost 3 bases, and 5 bases had no gene match. CDR3 length: 14 residues. The germline V gene has CDR1 SQVTM and CDR2 ANQGSEA. The CDR3: CSVDSGGGYNEQFF. CDR3 bases: TGCAGCGTTGACAGCGGGGGAGGTTACAATGAGCAGTTCTTC.

This clonotype turned up a few times. The chain links TRBV20-1 to TRBJ2-5; 12 bases align to TRBD2. Trimming cost V 5 bases and J 1 base; bases outside gene matches: 2. Germline CDR1 DFQATT, CDR2 SNEGSKA (reference sequence). This CDR3 is built from 14 residues. The CDR3 protein is CSAQTSGGQETQYF. DNA of the CDR3: TGCAGTGCTCAGACTAGCGGGGGCCAAGAGACCCAGTACTTC.

This clonotype was picked up many times. J is TRBJ2-1 and V is TRBV20-1; 7 bases match TRBD2. V lost 1 base, J lost 10 bases, and 10 bases stayed unmatched. CDR3 length: 14 amino acids. CDR1 and CDR2 from the germline V gene are DFQATT and SNEGSKA (reference sequence). The CDR3 protein is CSARVGGNLLEQFF. The DNA of the CDR3 is TGCAGTGCTAGAGTGGGGGGGAATCTGCTCGAGCAGTTCTTC.

This clonotype was counted at least ten times. V usage is TRBV5-1 and J usage is TRBJ2-7; 7 bases line up with TRBD1. Losses at the gene ends were 4 bases for V and 3 bases for J; bases not matched to a gene: 7. CDR1 is SGHRS and CDR2 is YFSETQ in the germline V gene. The CDR3 extends over 14 amino acids. CDR3 region: CASSMPGQIYEQYF. The CDR3, as DNA: TGCGCCAGCAGCATGCCGGGACAGATCTACGAGCAGTACTTC.

This clonotype was picked up a small number of times. V is TRBV7-6 and J is TRBJ2-1; D is possibly TRBD1 (7 bases). The germline V gene has CDR1 SGHVS and CDR2 FNYEAQ. V dropped 1 base and J dropped 4 bases, with 11 bases sitting between them. The CDR3 is 15 amino acids. The CDR3 DNA reads as TGTGCCAGCAGCTTAGAGACAGGGAGGTACAATGAGCAGTTCTTC. Amino acids: CASSLETGRYNEQFF.

This clonotype occurred many times. The CDR3 DNA is TGTGCCAGTAGTGGGTCGACGCCCCATGAGCAGTTCTTC. Translating gives CASSGSTPHEQFF. The V call is TRBV19, the J call TRBJ2-1; no reliable D call. Germline assignment: CDR1 LNHDA and CDR2 SQIVND (reference sequence). CDR3 length equals 13 residues. Trimming removed 5 bases from V and 8 bases from J, with 13 bases in between.

This clonotype was counted ten times or more. The CDR3 nucleotides are TGCAGCGCGGACAGGGGGCCAGGCGAGCAGTACTTC. This sequence encodes CSADRGPGEQYF. The chain has TRBV29-1 and TRBJ2-7, with TRBD1 identical over 11 bases. V gave up 7 bases and J gave up 6 bases; unmatched junction bases: 5. Germline V CDR1 and CDR2: SQVTM, ANQGSEA. The CDR3 has 12 amino acids.

Ten or more counts support this clonotype. The junction shows a germline mismatch at one end, possibly a read error. The gene calls are TRBV29-1 and TRBJ1-1, with no clear D. This CDR3 is 13 amino acids long. CDR1 is SQVTM and CDR2 is ANQGSEA in the germline V gene. The CDR3 region has the DNA TGCAGAGTTGACACCCCTACGAACACTGAAGCTTTCTTT. Its translation: CRVDTPTNTEAFF.

This clonotype came up a few times. J is TRBJ1-6 and V is TRBV6-6; D unclear. Germline lookup yields CDR1 MNHNY and CDR2 SVGAGI (reference sequence). The CDR3 extends over 15 amino acids. Trimming took off 7 bases at V and 9 bases at J, with 19 bases between the two ends. CDR3 nucleotide sequence: TGTGCCAGCAACCCGGGCCCCGCAGGAGGTTCACCCCTCCACTTT. Protein product: CASNPGPAGGSPLHF.

In nucleotides, the CDR3 is TGTGCCAGCAGGGGGGGACAGGGGGCGCGAGAGACCCAGTACTTC. Translation: CASRGGQGARETQYF. This sequence joins TRBV27 and TRBJ2-5; 12 bases align to TRBD1. This CDR3 comprises 15 residues. Germline V gene sequence: CDR1 MNHEY, CDR2 SMNVEV (reference sequence). The junction had 6 bases not matched to a gene; V was cut back by 6 bases and J by 4 bases.

This clonotype appeared many times. The CDR3 DNA reads TGTGCCAGCAGTTTCAGTTCCTATAATTCACCCCTCCACTTT. This sequence encodes CASSFSSYNSPLHF. The rearrangement joins TRBV27 to TRBJ1-6; D call uncertain. This CDR3 region has 14 residues. V lost 3 bases, J lost 1 base, and 4 bases lay in between. The germline CDR1 and CDR2 sequences are MNHEY and SMNVEV (reference sequence).

V is TRBV7-9 and J is TRBJ1-1; D ambiguous. The V end lost 5 bases, the J end lost 3 bases, and 7 bases lay between the germline ends. The V gene's germline CDR1 is SEHNR and CDR2 FQNEAQ (reference sequence). CDR3 length: 12 amino acids. The CDR3 protein is CASSTSYTEAFF. The DNA of the CDR3 is TGTGCCAGCAGCACTAGCTACACTGAAGCTTTCTTT.

This clonotype was observed a handful of times. The chain combines TRBV6-5 with TRBJ2-1; either TRBD1 or TRBD2 may fit D (5 bases each). The CDR3 runs 13 residues. With 4 bases removed from V and 10 bases from J, the gap between germline ends came to 14 bases. The germline gives CDR1 MNHEY, CDR2 SVGAGI. CDR3 residues: CASSSLGVREQFF. CDR3 nucleotide sequence: TGTGCCAGCAGTTCCTTGGGGGTGCGGGAGCAGTTCTTC.

V is TRBV5-1 and J is TRBJ1-4, with D unresolved. The germline CDR1 and CDR2 sequences are SGHRS and YFSETQ. The CDR3 sequence is 14 residues long. Trimming stripped 4 bases from V and 7 bases from J, with 14 bases between. For the CDR3, the DNA is TGCGCCAGCAGCGCGGGCCTCGGGAGTGAAAAACTGTTTTTT. Translating gives CASSAGLGSEKLFF.

Only a few counts were recorded for this clonotype. V usage is TRBV11-2 and J usage is TRBJ2-6, with 14 bases aligning to TRBD2. CDR1 SGHAT and CDR2 FQNNGV come from the germline V gene. This CDR3 is 19 amino acids long. V shed 0 bases, J shed 4 bases, and the junction held 5 bases outside the gene matches. The CDR3 reads CASSLDGLAGGPGANVLTF. The CDR3 DNA reads TGTGCCAGCAGCTTAGACGGACTAGCGGGGGGTCCCGGGGCCAACGTCCTGACTTTC.

This clonotype was seen a few times. This rearrangement joins TRBV6-1 to TRBJ2-7, with D uncertain. This CDR3 is built from 16 residues. CDR1 is MNHNS and CDR2 is SASEGT in the germline V gene. V was pared by 2 bases and J by 4 bases, with 18 bases between. The CDR3 bases are TGTGCCAGCAGTGAAAACCCACACCCGGGCCCATACGAGCAGTACTTC. It translates to CASSENPHPGPYEQYF.

This clonotype appeared many times. The chain recombines TRBV27 with TRBJ1-5; D uncertain. V was pared by 3 bases and J by 0 bases, with 9 bases between. The CDR3 runs to 15 residues. Per the germline V gene, CDR1 is MNHEY and CDR2 is SMNVEV (reference sequence). CDR3 DNA sequence: TGTGCCAGCAGTTTCGCCCCTTCTAGCAATCAGCCCCAGCATTTT. Residues: CASSFAPSSNQPQHF.

This clonotype was detected a few times. V gene TRBV20-1 combines with J gene TRBJ2-7; 8 nucleotides align to TRBD2. Germline CDR1 is DFQATT and CDR2 is SNEGSKA (reference sequence). CDR3 length: 14 amino acids. The J segment lost 3 bases and the V segment lost 5 bases, leaving 9 bases of the junction unmatched. The CDR3 region is CSAETSAGYYEQYF. CDR3 DNA sequence: TGCAGTGCTGAGACTAGCGCAGGCTACTACGAGCAGTACTTC.

This rearrangement joins TRBV5-1 to TRBJ2-1; D not resolved. The CDR3 sequence is 14 residues long. CDR1 is SGHRS and CDR2 is YFSETQ in the germline V gene. With 3 bases removed from V and 2 bases from J, the gap between germline ends came to 9 bases. This CDR3 is CASSSSGPYNEQFF. In DNA, the CDR3 is TGCGCCAGCAGCTCCTCCGGCCCCTACAATGAGCAGTTCTTC. Using reference TRBV5-1 and TRBJ2-1 for the parts outside the CDR3, the full variable domain is KAGVTQTPRYLIKTRGQQVTLSCSPISGHRSVSWYQQTPGQGLQFLFEYFSETQRNKGNFPGRFSGRQFSNSRSEMNVSTLELGDSALYLCASSSSGPYNEQFFGPGTRLTVL.

This clonotype was recorded at least ten times. The genes are TRBV7-9 and TRBJ1-6; D remains unclear. Deletions cut 5 bases from V and 0 bases from J, with 11 bases between. CDR1 SEHNR and CDR2 FQNEAQ come from the germline V gene (reference sequence). This CDR3 is built from 16 residues. The CDR3: CASSKLGSSYNSPLHF. The CDR3 DNA reads TGTGCCAGCAGCAAATTAGGGAGCTCCTATAATTCACCCCTCCACTTT.

This clonotype was recorded a few times. This CDR3 is CASKATSGRDTQYF. The DNA of the CDR3 is TGTGCCAGCAAGGCGACTAGCGGGAGAGATACGCAGTATTTT. The V call is TRBV12-3 or TRBV12-4, the J call TRBJ2-3; 12 bases map to TRBD2. The trim removed 7 bases at V and 5 bases at J, leaving 4 bases unmatched. This CDR3 is built from 14 residues.